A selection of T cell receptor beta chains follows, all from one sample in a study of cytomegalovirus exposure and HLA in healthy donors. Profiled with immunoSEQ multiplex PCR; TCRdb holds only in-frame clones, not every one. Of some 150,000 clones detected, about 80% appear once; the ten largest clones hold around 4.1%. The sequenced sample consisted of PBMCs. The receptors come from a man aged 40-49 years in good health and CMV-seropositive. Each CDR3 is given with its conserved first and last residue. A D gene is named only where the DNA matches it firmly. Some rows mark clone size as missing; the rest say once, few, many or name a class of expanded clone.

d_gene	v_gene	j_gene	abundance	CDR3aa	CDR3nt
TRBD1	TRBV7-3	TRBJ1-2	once	CASSAGQGAGYGYTF	TGTGCCAGCAGCGCCGGACAGGGAGCAGGCTATGGCTACACCTTC
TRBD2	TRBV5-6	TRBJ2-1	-	CASSPIAGSYNEQFF	TGTGCCAGCAGCCCTATAGCGGGGTCCTACAATGAGCAGTTCTTC
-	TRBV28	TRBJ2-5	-	CASKFVEEETQYF	TGTGCCAGCAAATTCGTGGAGGAGGAGACCCAGTACTTC
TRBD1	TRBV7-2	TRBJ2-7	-	CASSFSGTGDIYEQYF	TGTGCCAGCAGCTTCTCTGGGACAGGAGATATCTACGAGCAGTACTTC
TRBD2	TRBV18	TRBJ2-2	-	CASSQRGQLDTGELFF	TGTGCCAGCTCCCAGCGGGGTCAGTTGGACACCGGGGAGCTGTTTTTT
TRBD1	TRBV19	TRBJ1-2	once	CASSDPGQGAFGYGYTF	TGTGCCAGTAGTGATCCGGGACAGGGGGCTTTCGGCTATGGCTACACCTTC
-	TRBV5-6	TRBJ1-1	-	CASSWGTYTEAFF	TGTGCCAGCAGCTGGGGGACTTACACTGAAGCTTTCTTT
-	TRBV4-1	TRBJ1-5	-	CASSQDRGGSGQPQHF	TGCGCCAGCAGCCAAGATCGGGGGGGGTCTGGTCAGCCCCAGCATTTT
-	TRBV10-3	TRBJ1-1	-	CAIGTGTPTPGTYEAFF	TGTGCCATCGGGACCGGGACACCGACGCCCGGCACTTATGAAGCTTTCTTT
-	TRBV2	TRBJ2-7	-	CASSYSRDLNYEQYF	TGTGCCAGCAGTTATAGCCGGGACTTGAATTACGAGCAGTACTTC
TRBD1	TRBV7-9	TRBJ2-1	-	CASSPRPGQGAKYNEQFF	TGTGCCAGCAGTCCCCGCCCCGGACAGGGGGCCAAGTACAATGAGCAGTTCTTC
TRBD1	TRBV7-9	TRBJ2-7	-	CSSSFSTGTHEQYF	TGTTCCAGCAGCTTCTCGACAGGGACCCACGAGCAGTACTTC
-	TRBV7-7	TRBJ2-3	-	CASSPTTASTDTQYF	TGTGCTAGCAGCCCCACTACGGCTAGCACAGATACGCAGTATTTT
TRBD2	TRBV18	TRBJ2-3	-	CASSRGLAGGEDTQYF	TGTGCCAGCTCACGTGGACTAGCGGGTGGGGAAGATACGCAGTATTTT
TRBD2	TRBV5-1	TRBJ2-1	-	CASSLALAGGDEQFF	TGCGCCAGCAGCTTGGCCTTAGCGGGAGGTGATGAGCAGTTCTTC
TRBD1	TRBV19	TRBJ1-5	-	CASSIGTGRTQPQHF	TGTGCCAGTAGTATAGGGACAGGGAGAACGCAGCCCCAGCATTTT
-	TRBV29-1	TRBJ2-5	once	CAGFGQAGETQYF	TGCGCCGGGTTCGGCCAGGCGGGAGAGACCCAGTACTTC
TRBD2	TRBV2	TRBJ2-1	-	CASSEAGGQFF	TGTGCCAGCAGTGAGGCGGGGGGGCAGTTCTTC
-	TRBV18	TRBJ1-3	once	CASSPPTGGNTIYF	TGTGCCAGCTCACCACCGACAGGTGGAAACACCATATATTTT
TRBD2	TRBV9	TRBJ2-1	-	CASSVGDYGSYNEQFF	TGTGCCAGCAGCGTAGGGGACTACGGCTCCTACAATGAGCAGTTCTTC
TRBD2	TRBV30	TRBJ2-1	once	CAWSLGTSGIDEQFF	TGTGCCTGGAGTCTCGGGACTAGCGGAATCGATGAGCAGTTCTTC
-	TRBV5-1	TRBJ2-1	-	CASSFGGGGEQFF	TGCGCCAGCAGCTTCGGGGGTGGGGGAGAGCAGTTCTTC
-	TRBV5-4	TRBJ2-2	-	CASSLGGAGTGELFF	TGTGCCAGCAGCTTGGGCGGGGCCGGAACCGGGGAGCTGTTTTTT
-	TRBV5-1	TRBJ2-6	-	CASRLGPSSGANVLTF	TGCGCCAGCAGGCTGGGGCCCTCTTCTGGGGCCAACGTCCTGACTTTC
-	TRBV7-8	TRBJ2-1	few	CASSLGRGEYNEQFF	TGTGCCAGCAGCTTAGGGCGGGGAGAATACAATGAGCAGTTCTTC
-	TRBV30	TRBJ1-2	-	CAWSVNFRGQLGYTF	TGTGCCTGGAGTGTTAACTTCAGGGGTCAACTGGGCTACACCTTC
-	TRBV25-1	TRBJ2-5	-	CASAPIAATGVRETQYF	TGTGCCAGCGCCCCTATTGCGGCCACGGGGGTTAGAGAGACCCAGTACTTC
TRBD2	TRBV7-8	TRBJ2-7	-	CASSMRGNSYEQYF	TGTGCCAGCAGCATGCGGGGGAACTCCTACGAGCAGTACTTC
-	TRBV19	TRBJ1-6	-	CASSTRVIDSPLHF	TGTGCCAGTAGTACCAGGGTTATTGATTCACCCCTCCACTTT
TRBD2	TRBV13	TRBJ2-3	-	CASSPLGTSGSTDTQYF	TGTGCCAGCAGCCCCCTTGGGACTAGCGGGAGTACAGATACGCAGTATTTT
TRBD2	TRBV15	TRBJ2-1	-	CATSREAGGALNEQFF	TGTGCCACCAGCAGAGAAGCGGGGGGGGCCCTCAATGAGCAGTTCTTC
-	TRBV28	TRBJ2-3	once	CASSLQDTQYF	TGTGCCAGCAGTTTACAAGATACGCAGTATTTT
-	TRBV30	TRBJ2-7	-	CAWSVFAGREQYF	TGTGCCTGGAGTGTCTTTGCAGGGCGGGAGCAGTACTTC
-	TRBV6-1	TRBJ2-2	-	CASSPGQSGELFF	TGTGCCAGCAGCCCCGGACAGTCCGGGGAGCTGTTTTTT
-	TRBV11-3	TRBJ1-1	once	CASSFHRDTEAFF	TGTGCCAGCAGCTTCCACAGGGACACTGAAGCTTTCTTT
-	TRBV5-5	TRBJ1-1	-	CASSLARGSTEAFF	TGTGCCAGCAGCTTGGCTAGGGGGAGCACTGAAGCTTTCTTT
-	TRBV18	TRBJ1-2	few	CASSPSPQDGSYGYTF	TGTGCCAGCTCACCATCCCCGCAAGACGGGAGCTATGGCTACACCTTC
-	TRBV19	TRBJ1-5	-	CASSIQHSNQPQHF	TGTGCCAGTAGTATACAACATAGCAATCAGCCCCAGCATTTT
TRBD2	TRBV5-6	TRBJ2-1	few	CASSLGSSSGGPYNEQFF	TGTGCCAGCAGCTTGGGATCTTCCAGCGGGGGGCCGTACAATGAGCAGTTCTTC
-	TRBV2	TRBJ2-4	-	CASSERGLYTAKNIQYF	TGTGCCAGCAGTGAAAGGGGACTTTATACAGCCAAAAACATTCAGTACTTC
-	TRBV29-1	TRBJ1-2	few	CSVERQSGDGYTF	TGCAGCGTTGAACGACAGTCTGGAGATGGCTACACCTTC
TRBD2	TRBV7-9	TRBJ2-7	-	CASSPYRTSGVYEQYF	TGTGCCAGCAGCCCGTACCGGACTAGCGGGGTGTACGAGCAGTACTTC
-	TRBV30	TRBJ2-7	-	CAWSVQQPQYF	TGTGCCTGGAGTGTACAACAACCGCAGTACTTC
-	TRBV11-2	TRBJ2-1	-	CASSLVPGESYNEQFF	TGTGCCAGCAGCTTAGTCCCGGGGGAATCCTACAATGAGCAGTTCTTC
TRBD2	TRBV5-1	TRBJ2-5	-	CASSLALLAGEQETQYF	TGCGCCAGCAGCTTGGCCCTACTAGCGGGGGAACAAGAGACCCAGTACTTC
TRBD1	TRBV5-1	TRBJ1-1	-	CASSNSQGREAFF	TGCGCCAGCAGCAATTCACAGGGGCGTGAAGCTTTCTTT
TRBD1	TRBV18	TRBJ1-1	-	CASSPVSQGGPGKTEAFF	TGTGCCAGCTCACCCGTTTCACAGGGGGGGCCCGGGAAGACTGAAGCTTTCTTT
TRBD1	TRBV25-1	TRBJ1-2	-	CASSAQTGGAGGYTF	TGTGCCAGCAGTGCTCAGACAGGGGGCGCGGGAGGCTACACCTTC
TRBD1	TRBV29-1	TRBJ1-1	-	CSVARGLVAEAFF	TGCAGCGTGGCCAGGGGGCTCGTCGCTGAAGCTTTCTTT
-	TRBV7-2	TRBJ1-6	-	CASTSPGGDNSPLHF	TGTGCCAGCACCTCCCCGGGTGGAGATAATTCACCCCTCCACTTT
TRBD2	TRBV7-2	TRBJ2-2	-	CASSLRLAGGYGELFF	TGTGCCAGCAGCTTGCGACTAGCGGGGGGGTATGGGGAGCTGTTTTTT
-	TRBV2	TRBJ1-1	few	CASSLTGMNTEAFF	TGTGCCAGCAGCCTAACAGGGATGAACACTGAAGCTTTCTTT
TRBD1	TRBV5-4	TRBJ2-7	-	CASSFYYRDRPYEQYF	TGTGCCAGCAGCTTTTATTACCGGGACAGACCCTACGAGCAGTACTTC
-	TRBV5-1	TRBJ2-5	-	CASSLMSGQETQYF	TGCGCCAGCAGCTTGATGAGCGGGCAGGAGACCCAGTACTTC
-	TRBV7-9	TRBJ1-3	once	CASSSNLIPGLSGNTIYF	TGTGCCAGCAGCTCTAACCTTATTCCGGGACTCTCTGGAAACACCATATATTTT
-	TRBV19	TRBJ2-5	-	CASSIAGETQYF	TGTGCCAGTAGTATAGCGGGGGAGACCCAGTACTTC
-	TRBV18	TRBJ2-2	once	CASSPRQPNTGELFF	TGTGCCAGCTCACCGAGACAGCCCAACACCGGGGAGCTGTTTTTT
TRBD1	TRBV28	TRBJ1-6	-	CASSDRGGNSPLHF	TGTGCCAGCAGCGACAGGGGGGGTAATTCACCCCTCCACTTT
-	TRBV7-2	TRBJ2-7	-	CASSQGIGYEQYF	TGTGCCAGCAGCCAGGGGATCGGCTACGAGCAGTACTTC
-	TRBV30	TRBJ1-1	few	CAWSDMGGNTEAFF	TGTGCCTGGAGTGATATGGGGGGGAACACTGAAGCTTTCTTT